The next 22 T cell receptor beta chains were all read from a single sample in a study of blood T cell repertoires in COVID-19. Clones were read by immunoSEQ multiplex PCR, and TCRdb kept only the in-frame ones, dropping some. In the table there are about 290,000 clones, roughly 88% of which are singletons. Material for sequencing was peripheral blood. These receptors were obtained from a woman in her 30s with active or convalescent COVID-19.

This chain joins TRBV10-3 and TRBJ2-1; TRBD1 matches 10 bases. Looked up from germline, CDR1 is ENHRY and CDR2 is SYGVKD. The ends lost 11 bases at V and 3 bases at J; junction bases unmatched: 7. The CDR3 has 14 amino acids. DNA of the CDR3: TGTGCCGTTGCCGGGACAGGGGTCTACAATGAGCAGTTCTTC. Its protein product is CAVAGTGVYNEQFF.

The chain carries TRBV7-2 and TRBJ2-7; TRBD2 aligns across 9 bases. CDR1 and CDR2 (germline): SGHTA, FQGNSA. V gave up 3 bases and J gave up 7 bases; unmatched junction bases: 7. CDR3 size: 14 residues. The CDR3 protein is CASSLVTSGLEQYF. CDR3 DNA: TGTGCCAGCAGCTTGGTGACTAGCGGCCTGGAGCAGTACTTC. Drawing the rest from reference TRBV7-2 and TRBJ2-7, the complete variable domain is GAGVSQSPSNKVTEKGKDVELRCDPISGHTALYWYRQSLGQGLEFLIYFQGNSAPDKSGLPSDRFSAERTGGSVSTLTIQRTQQEDSAVYLCASSLVTSGLEQYFGPGTRLTVT.

The chain joins TRBV11-3 to TRBJ2-2, with TRBD2 matching over 8 bases. Germline assignment: CDR1 SGHNT and CDR2 YENEEA. The CDR3 spans 16 residues. Germline trimming cut 5 bases from V and 5 bases from J; bases unmatched to any gene: 10. The CDR3 protein is CASSPRAGAGTGELFF. The CDR3 DNA sequence: TGTGCCAGCAGCCCCCGAGCGGGGGCGGGGACCGGGGAGCTGTTTTTT. The full variable domain, with the rest looked up from reference TRBV11-3 and TRBJ2-2, is EAGVVQSPRYKIIEKKQPVAFWCNPISGHNTLYWYLQNLGQGPELLIRYENEEAVDDSQLPKDRFSAERLKGVDSTLKIQPAELGDSAVYLCASSPRAGAGTGELFFGEGSRLTVL.

This chain connects TRBV7-6 to TRBJ2-3, with 11 bases aligning to TRBD2. The CDR3 spans 18 residues. The V segment lost 5 bases and the J segment 0 bases; nucleotides outside the gene matches: 10. Germline CDR1 reads SGHVS; CDR2 reads FNYEAQ. The CDR3 nucleotides read TGTGCCAGCAGCCTCTTAGCGGGGGGGCCAGCAAGCACAGATACGCAGTATTTT. Translation gives CASSLLAGGPASTDTQYF.

This clone was observed once. The sample holds other DNA sequences that translate to the same CDR3. The chain employs TRBV9 and TRBJ1-3; the D gene is possibly TRBD1 (5 bases). This CDR3 is 16 amino acids long. V gave up 1 base and J gave up 0 bases, with 11 bases separating them. From germline, CDR1 is SGDLS and CDR2 YYNGEE. The CDR3 coding sequence is TGTGCCAGCAGCGTAAACACAGGTTACTCTGGAAACACCATATATTTT. As protein: CASSVNTGYSGNTIYF.

This clone appeared once. The chain couples TRBV3-1 (or the pseudogene TRBV3-2) to TRBJ2-5; D gene unclear. The ends were cut back, 1 base at V and 7 bases at J, with 10 bases in the middle. Germline loops: CDR1 LGHDT, CDR2 YNNKEL (reference sequence). This CDR3 spans 13 amino acids. The CDR3 sequence is CASSQGNLGTQYF. The CDR3 nucleotides read TGTGCCAGCAGCCAAGGCAATCTAGGGACCCAGTACTTC.

This clone was counted a single time. The CDR3 here is CATSAGRTSGGRDTQYF. The CDR3 DNA sequence: TGTGCCACCAGTGCTGGGAGGACTAGCGGGGGGAGGGATACGCAGTATTTT. The chain links TRBV24-1 to TRBJ2-3, with 14 bases that match TRBD2. The CDR3 is made up of 17 amino acids. V shed 5 bases, J shed 6 bases, and the junction held 9 bases outside the gene matches. Per germline, CDR1 KGHDR and CDR2 SFDVKD.

The genes are TRBV30 and TRBJ2-3, with TRBD2 matching 9 bases. From germline, CDR1 is GTSNPN and CDR2 SVGIG (reference sequence). The length of the CDR3 is 15 residues. V lost 2 bases and J lost 2; bases outside the gene matches: 5. The CDR3 is CAWSRRGGNTDTQYF. The CDR3 bases are TGTGCCTGGAGTCGGCGGGGGGGAAACACAGATACGCAGTATTTT. Using reference TRBV30 and TRBJ2-3 for the parts outside the CDR3, the full variable domain is SQTIHQWPATLVQPVGSPLSLECTVEGTSNPNLYWYRQAAGRGLQLLFYSVGIGQISSEVPQNLSASRPQDRQFILSSKKLLLSDSGFYLCAWSRRGGNTDTQYFGPGTRLTVL.

V and J are TRBV7-2 and TRBJ1-6; a weak D match, TRBD1 (5 bases). Germline V gene data show CDR1 as SGHTA and CDR2 as FQGNSA. Trimming stripped 1 base from V and 9 bases from J, with 13 bases between. The CDR3 has 15 amino acids. CDR3 loop: CASSLDGGAGSPLHF. CDR3 DNA: TGTGCCAGCAGCTTAGATGGAGGGGCAGGTTCACCCCTCCACTTT. Full variable domain (outside the CDR3, taken from reference TRBV7-2 and TRBJ1-6): GAGVSQSPSNKVTEKGKDVELRCDPISGHTALYWYRQSLGQGLEFLIYFQGNSAPDKSGLPSDRFSAERTGGSVSTLTIQRTQQEDSAVYLCASSLDGGAGSPLHFGNGTRLTVT.

This chain connects TRBV30 to TRBJ2-3; D perhaps matches TRBD2 (5 bases). This CDR3 is 14 amino acids long. Germline-derived CDR1 and CDR2 are GTSNPN and SVGIG (reference sequence). Trimming pared 0 bases from V and 2 bases from J, leaving 9 bases between. CDR3 residues: CAWSVLGVTDTQYF. Written as DNA, the CDR3 is TGTGCCTGGAGTGTACTCGGGGTCACAGATACGCAGTATTTT.

In its sample, this clone was seen a few times. The V and J genes are TRBV21-1 and TRBJ1-5; the DNA was not compared with TRBD1, the D call given in the table. TRBV21-1 is a pseudogene locus. The CDR3 loop spans 20 amino acids. This CDR3 reads CASSRATLYWDRGRGQPQHF. The CDR3 DNA follows: TGTGCCAGCAGCAGAGCTACGCTATACTGGGACAGGGGAAGGGGACAGCCCCAGCATTTT.

CDR3 nucleotides: TGCGCCAGCAGCTTCACAGGGGGGAGGGCCACTGAAGCTTTCTTT. Amino acids: CASSFTGGRATEAFF. The chain recombines TRBV5-1 with TRBJ1-1, with 8 bases that match TRBD1. Germline CDR1 reads SGHRS; CDR2 reads YFSETQ. V shed 2 bases, J shed 4 bases, and the junction held 7 bases outside the gene matches. CDR3 length: 15 amino acids.

This chain links TRBV7-2 with TRBJ2-3, with D perhaps TRBD2 (6 bases). In germline, CDR1 is SGHTA, CDR2 FQGNSA. With 5 bases removed from V and 8 bases from J, the gap between germline ends came to 14 bases. The CDR3 sequence is 13 residues long. The chain's CDR3 is CASSAAGRFTQYF. The CDR3 coding sequence is TGTGCCAGCAGCGCCGCGGGGCGATTTACGCAGTATTTT.

The rearrangement joins TRBV7-9 to TRBJ2-7; TRBD2 is a possible D gene (5 bases). V lost 5 bases and J lost 4, with 12 bases in between. Germline V gives CDR1 SEHNR, CDR2 FQNEAQ (reference sequence). This CDR3 spans 13 amino acids. Written as DNA, the CDR3 is TGTGCCAGCAGCATCAACGGGGAGTACGAGCAGTACTTC. Translation gives CASSINGEYEQYF. Combining the CDR3 with reference TRBV7-9 and TRBJ2-7 gives the whole variable domain DTGVSQNPRHKITKRGQNVTFRCDPISEHNRLYWYRQTLGQGPEFLTYFQNEAQLEKSRLLSDRFSAERPKGSFSTLEIQRTEQGDSAMYLCASSINGEYEQYFGPGTRLTVT.

This chain joins TRBV5-1 and TRBJ1-1; maybe TRBD1 (6 bases). The CDR3 has 14 amino acids. The V end lost 5 bases, the J end lost 1 base, and 12 bases lay between the germline ends. The germline V gene has CDR1 SGHRS and CDR2 YFSETQ. Here the CDR3 reads CASRGGARNTEAFF. DNA for the CDR3: TGCGCCAGCAGGGGGGGGGCCCGGAACACTGAAGCTTTCTTT.

The chain recombines TRBV5-1 with TRBJ1-5; D is unresolved. V was clipped by 4 bases and J by 0 bases, with 11 bases between them. The CDR3 runs 15 residues. Per germline, CDR1 SGHRS and CDR2 YFSETQ. The CDR3 sequence: CASSPRGDSNQPQHF. The CDR3 DNA reads as TGCGCCAGCAGCCCACGGGGAGATAGCAATCAGCCCCAGCATTTT.

The V call is TRBV27, the J call TRBJ2-4; TRBD1 matches at 8 bases. CDR3 length equals 16 residues. CDR1 is MNHEY, CDR2 SMNVEV, per germline (reference sequence). V was pared by 5 bases and J by 4 bases, with 10 bases of the junction left unmatched. CDR3 nucleotide sequence: TGTGCCAGCAGTACGTCCTCCGGGACAGGTAAAAACATTCAGTACTTC. It codes for CASSTSSGTGKNIQYF.

This rearrangement joins TRBV5-1 to TRBJ2-3, with TRBD1 matching over 7 bases. The CDR3 consists of 16 residues. Germline V gene data show CDR1 as SGHRS and CDR2 as YFSETQ. After removal of 1 base from V and 4 bases from J, the junction contained 9 bases not matched to a gene. CDR3 DNA: TGCGCCAGCAGCTTGTTCGTCAGGGGGTCTTCAGATACGCAGTATTTT. Its translation: CASSLFVRGSSDTQYF.

This clone was picked up one time. The V gene is TRBV9, the J gene TRBJ1-2, with D hard to call. The CDR3 extends over 18 amino acids. Trimming cost V 3 bases and J 1 base, with 22 bases left between them. Germline CDR1 reads SGDLS; CDR2 reads YYNGEE. As DNA, the CDR3 is TGTGCCAGCAGCGCCGTCATACGGTGGGCAGGCGATAACTATGGCTACACCTTC. Amino acid sequence: CASSAVIRWAGDNYGYTF.

V usage is TRBV27 and J usage is TRBJ1-1, with D unresolved. Trimming removed 3 bases at V and 5 bases at J, with 7 bases between. The CDR3 extends over 12 amino acids. Germline V gene data show CDR1 as MNHEY and CDR2 as SMNVEV (reference sequence). The CDR3, as DNA: TGTGCCAGCAGTTTCCGCGGGACTGAAGCTTTCTTT. This sequence encodes CASSFRGTEAFF.

V is TRBV7-2 and J is TRBJ1-3, with D possibly matching TRBD1 (5 bases). The CDR3 extends over 15 amino acids. Trimming took 5 bases from V and 4 from J, leaving 15 bases between them. Germline V lookup: CDR1 SGHTA, CDR2 FQGNSA. CDR3 sequence: CASSLWGGSGNTIYF. Here the CDR3 DNA reads TGTGCCAGCAGCCTCTGGGGGGGGTCAGGAAACACCATATATTTT. Based on the CDR3 plus reference TRBV7-2 and TRBJ1-3, the full variable domain is GAGVSQSPSNKVTEKGKDVELRCDPISGHTALYWYRQSLGQGLEFLIYFQGNSAPDKSGLPSDRFSAERTGGSVSTLTIQRTQQEDSAVYLCASSLWGGSGNTIYFGEGSWLTVV.

The chain carries TRBV5-6 and TRBJ2-7, with D possibly matching TRBD2 (7 bases). The CDR3 is made up of 19 amino acids. Germline values: CDR1 SGHDT, CDR2 YYEEEE. Between the trimmed V and J ends, which lost 1 base and 5 bases, there was a span of 28 bases. Written as DNA, the CDR3 is TGTGCCAGCAGCTTGTATTCTGGGTTAAGGGAGGGGGGCGCCAACGAGCAGTACTTC. Its translation is CASSLYSGLREGGANEQYF.